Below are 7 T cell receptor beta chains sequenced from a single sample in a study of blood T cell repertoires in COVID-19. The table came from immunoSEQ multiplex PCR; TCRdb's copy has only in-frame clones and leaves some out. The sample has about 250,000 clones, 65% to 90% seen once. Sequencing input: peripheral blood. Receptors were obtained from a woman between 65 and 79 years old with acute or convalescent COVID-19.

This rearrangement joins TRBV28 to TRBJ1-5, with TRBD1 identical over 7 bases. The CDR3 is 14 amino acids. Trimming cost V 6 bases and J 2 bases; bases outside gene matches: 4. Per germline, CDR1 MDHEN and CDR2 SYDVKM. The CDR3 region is CASSQGGGNQPQHF. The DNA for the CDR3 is TGTGCCAGCAGCCAGGGGGGCGGCAATCAGCCCCAGCATTTT.

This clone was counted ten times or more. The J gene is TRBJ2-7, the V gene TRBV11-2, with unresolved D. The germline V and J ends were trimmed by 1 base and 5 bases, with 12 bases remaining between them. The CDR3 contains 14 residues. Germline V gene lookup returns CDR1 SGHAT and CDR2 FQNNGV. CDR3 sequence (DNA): TGTGCCAGCAGCTTAGTATGGCAGTCCCACGAGCAGTACTTC. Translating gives CASSLVWQSHEQYF.

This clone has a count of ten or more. DNA for the CDR3: TGTGCCACGACTCCCACATTAAATTCACCCCTCCACTTT. This translates into CATTPTLNSPLHF. The V gene is TRBV7-2, the J gene TRBJ1-6, with D uncertain. The V and J ends lost 10 bases and 7 bases respectively, with 14 bases between them. Germline loops: CDR1 SGHTA, CDR2 FQGNSA. This CDR3 has 13 amino acids.

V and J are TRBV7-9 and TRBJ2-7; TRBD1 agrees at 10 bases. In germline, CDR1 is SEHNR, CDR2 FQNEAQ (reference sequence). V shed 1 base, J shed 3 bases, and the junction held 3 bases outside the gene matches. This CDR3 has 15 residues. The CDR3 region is CASSLVGQGNYEQYF. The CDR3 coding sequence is TGTGCCAGCAGCTTAGTGGGACAGGGGAACTACGAGCAGTACTTC.

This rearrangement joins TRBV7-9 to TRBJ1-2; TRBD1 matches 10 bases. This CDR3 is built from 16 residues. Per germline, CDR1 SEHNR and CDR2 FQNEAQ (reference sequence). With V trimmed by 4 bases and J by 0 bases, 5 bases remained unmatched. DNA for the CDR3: TGTGCCAGCAGCTCCCGGGACAGGGGCGCTAACTATGGCTACACCTTC. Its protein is CASSSRDRGANYGYTF.

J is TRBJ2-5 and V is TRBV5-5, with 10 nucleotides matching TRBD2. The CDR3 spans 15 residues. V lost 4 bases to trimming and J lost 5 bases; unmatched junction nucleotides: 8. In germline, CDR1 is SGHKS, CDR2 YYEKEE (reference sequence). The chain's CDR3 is CASSLSGGAGETQYF. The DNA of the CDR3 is TGTGCCAGCAGCCTAAGCGGGGGGGCTGGTGAGACCCAGTACTTC.

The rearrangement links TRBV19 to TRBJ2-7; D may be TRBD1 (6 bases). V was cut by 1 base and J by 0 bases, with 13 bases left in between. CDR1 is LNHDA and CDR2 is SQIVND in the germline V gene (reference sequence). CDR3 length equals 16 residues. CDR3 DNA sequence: TGTGCCAGTAGTATAGCGACAGGCGAAAGCTCCTACGAGCAGTACTTC. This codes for CASSIATGESSYEQYF.